This T cell receptor beta chain was documented in a study of a mutant IDH1 vaccine in newly diagnosed glioma. About the research overall: The earlier regimen, radiotherapy, temozolomide, or both, was most often both.

V was trimmed by 1 base and J by 5 bases, leaving 5 bases between them. CDR1 and CDR2 (germline): SGHVS, FNYEAQ. The CDR3 totals 12 residues. Measured with immunoSEQ multiplex PCR; TCRdb has only the in-frame clones, and not every one. The sample consists of about 67,000 clones, 89% of them appearing once. Sample time point: week 11, during vaccination. All doses held 300 ug of mutant IDH1 20-mer peptide, with topical imiquimod. Turning to this clone: As yet, its antigen is unknown.

V and J are TRBV7-6 and TRBJ2-5; D unclear. The specimen comprised PBMCs, sampled from a glioma patient whose treatment included an IDH1 peptide vaccine. The clonotype was recovered from a middle-aged man with glioma. In nucleotides, the CDR3 is TGTGCCAGCAGCTTAGACCCGGAGACCCAGTACTTC. Its translation: CASSLDPETQYF.